The 13 T cell receptor beta chains listed next were all sequenced from one sample in a study of Tregs in tolerant kidney transplant recipients. The method was immunoSEQ multiplex PCR; TCRdb's version includes in-frame clones alone and lacks a portion of them. The listing records 30,000 or so clones. The sample here was CD8+ T cells from blood, taken before the transplant. The receptors here all came from a human donor who received a combined kidney and bone marrow transplant.

A remark on this clone: The read ends 3 residues shy of where the CDR3 ends; the end is completed using the germline J gene. V usage is TRBV19 and J usage is TRBJ2-3; weak D call: TRBD2 (6 bases). Trimming removed 1 base from V and 2 bases from J, with 7 bases in between. The CDR3 consists of 14 residues. Germline values: CDR1 LNHDA, CDR2 SQIVND (reference sequence). The CDR3 is CASSIGGDTDTQYF. CDR3 bases read: TGTGCCAGTAGTATAGGGGGGGACACAGATACG.

With regard to this clone: The read terminates 3 residues ahead of where the CDR3 ends, so the germline J gene completes it. The rearrangement uses TRBV7-7 and TRBJ2-7; D may be TRBD1 (5 bases). The V end lost 5 bases, the J end lost 3 bases, and 20 bases lay between the germline ends. Germline V CDR1 and CDR2: SSHAT, FNYEAQ (reference sequence). The CDR3 spans 16 residues. Here the CDR3 reads CASSPGASQGSYEQYF. CDR3 DNA, as far as it was read: TGTGCCAGCAGCCCGGGCGCGTCGCAGGGAAGCTACGAG.

Concerning this clone: Sequencing ends 3 residues short of the CDR3 end; the germline J gene provides the rest. This rearrangement joins TRBV30 to TRBJ2-1; a possible D gene is TRBD2 (5 bases). This CDR3 region has 13 residues. V dropped 1 base and J dropped 6 bases, with 10 bases sitting between them. Germline CDR1 and CDR2: GTSNPN and SVGIG (reference sequence). The CDR3 is CAWSGLAFNEQFF. The sequenced CDR3 bases are TGTGCCTGGAGTGGGCTAGCCTTCAATGAG.

With regard to this clone: The CDR3 is cut off 3 residues early in the read; its end comes from the germline J gene. The J gene is TRBJ1-1, the V gene TRBV5-1; TRBD1 is a possible D gene (6 bases). V gave up 2 bases and J gave up 5 bases, with 10 bases separating them. The CDR3 length is 13 residues. Germline values: CDR1 SGHRS, CDR2 YFSETQ. The CDR3: CASSFSQGTEAFF. Partial CDR3 DNA: TGCGCCAGCAGCTTTAGTCAGGGGACTGAA.

On this clone: The read is 3 residues too short to cover the CDR3 end, so that end is filled in from the germline J gene. This rearrangement joins TRBV7-9 to TRBJ2-5; TRBD1 agrees at 7 bases. Unmatched junction bases numbered 4, after V lost 0 bases and J lost 3 bases. The CDR3 has 15 amino acids. Germline V gives CDR1 SEHNR, CDR2 FQNEAQ (reference sequence). The sequenced CDR3 bases are TGTGCCAGCAGCTTAGCGAGTACAGGGGAAGAGACC. Amino acid sequence: CASSLASTGEET. The full CDR3 is CASSLASTGEETQYF.

Worth noting for this clone: The sequence runs out 3 residues before the end of the CDR3; the remainder is reconstructed from the germline J gene. The chain recombines TRBV6-4 with TRBJ2-7; 8 bases line up with TRBD2. The CDR3 length is 16 residues. The germline gives CDR1 MRHNA, CDR2 SNTAGT. After removal of 4 bases from V and 4 bases from J, the junction contained 12 bases not matched to a gene. The CDR3 protein is CASSAPAGASGYEQYF. The DNA read from the CDR3 is TGTGCCAGCAGTGCGCCCGCAGGGGCTAGCGGGTACGAG.

Details on this clone: Read sequence stops 3 residues before the CDR3 end, and the germline J gene provides the missing end. The chain combines TRBV2 with TRBJ1-1, with TRBD1 as a possible D gene (5 bases). CDR3 size: 10 residues. The germline CDR1 and CDR2 sequences are SNHLY and FYNNEI. Trimming removed 9 bases from V and 7 bases from J, with 9 bases in between. The DNA read from the CDR3 is TGTGCCAGTAGGGGAAGTGAA. It yields the protein CASRGSE. The entire CDR3 protein reads CASRGSEAFF. The variable domain in full, with the rest retrieved from reference TRBV2 and TRBJ1-1, is EPEVTQTPSHQVTQMGQEVILRCVPISNHLYFYWYRQILGQKVEFLVSFYNNEISEKSEIFDDQFSVERPDGSNFTLKIRSTKLEDSAMYFCASRGSEAFFGQGTRLTVV.

Turning to this clone: Coverage ceases 3 residues before the CDR3 finishes, and the germline J gene fills in the end. V is TRBV6-1 and J is TRBJ2-7; D is uncertain. CDR1 is MNHNS, CDR2 SASEGT, per germline. CDR3 size: 15 residues. Trimming left V 0 bases short and J 0 bases short, with 9 bases between. The covered CDR3 bases are TGTGCCAGCAGTGAAGCATGGCAGGCCTCCTACGAG. Protein: CASSEAWQASYE. The CDR3 in its entirety is CASSEAWQASYEQYF.

Remarks on this clone: The CDR3 end is not reached by the read, which stops 3 residues before it; the germline J gene fills it in. This chain connects TRBV7-6 to TRBJ2-5; D may be TRBD2 (5 bases). Germline values: CDR1 SGHVS, CDR2 FNYEAQ. The CDR3 contains 16 residues. V gave up 5 bases and J gave up 2 bases, with 18 bases separating them. The CDR3 here is CASSPGAGVIQETQYF. The part of the CDR3 DNA that was read is TGTGCCAGCAGCCCCGGTGCGGGCGTCATACAAGAGACC.

Remarks on this clone: The CDR3 end lies 3 residues beyond the end of the read and is filled in from the germline J gene. This sequence joins TRBV4-1 and TRBJ1-2, with unresolved D. The CDR3 spans 13 residues. Trimming removed 7 bases from V and 2 bases from J, with 11 bases in between. From germline, CDR1 is MGHRA and CDR2 YSYEKL. The CDR3 reads CASTDGLNYGYTF. The part of the CDR3 DNA that was read is TGCGCCAGCACGGACGGACTCAACTATGGC.

CDR3 DNA, as far as it was read: TGTGCCAGCAGGATCACAGGGGGCTCTGGAAACACC. It yields the protein CASRITGGSGNT. Given in full, the CDR3 is CASRITGGSGNTIYF. This chain joins TRBV7-9 and TRBJ1-3; 8 nucleotides agree with TRBD1. The read terminates 3 residues ahead of where the CDR3 ends, so the germline J gene completes it. The CDR3 runs to 15 residues. Germline V gene lookup returns CDR1 SEHNR and CDR2 FQNEAQ (reference sequence). The J segment lost 0 bases and the V segment lost 6 bases, leaving 4 bases of the junction unmatched.

For this clone: The CDR3 end is not reached by the read, which stops 3 residues before it; the germline J gene fills it in. The rearrangement joins TRBV2 to TRBJ1-2, with 7 bases identical to TRBD1. The CDR3 spans 13 residues. Germline CDR1 and CDR2: SNHLY and FYNNEI. With V trimmed by 9 bases and J by 3 bases, 7 bases remained unmatched. The sequenced CDR3 bases are TGTGCCAGTCCGACAGGGTCGGACTATGGC. Translated: CASPTGSDYG. Given in full, the CDR3 is CASPTGSDYGYTF.

Concerning this clone: With the read ending 3 residues before the CDR3 end, the germline J gene is used to fill in that end. The chain has TRBV6-1 and TRBJ2-5, with a weak D call TRBD1 (6 bases). CDR1 is MNHNS, CDR2 SASEGT, per germline. CDR3 length: 16 amino acids. Trimming pared 2 bases from V and 0 bases from J, leaving 13 bases between. The sequenced CDR3 bases are TGTGCCAGCAGTGAACTCGGACAGTTGTACCAAGAGACC. The encoded protein is CASSELGQLYQET. The whole CDR3 region reads CASSELGQLYQETQYF.